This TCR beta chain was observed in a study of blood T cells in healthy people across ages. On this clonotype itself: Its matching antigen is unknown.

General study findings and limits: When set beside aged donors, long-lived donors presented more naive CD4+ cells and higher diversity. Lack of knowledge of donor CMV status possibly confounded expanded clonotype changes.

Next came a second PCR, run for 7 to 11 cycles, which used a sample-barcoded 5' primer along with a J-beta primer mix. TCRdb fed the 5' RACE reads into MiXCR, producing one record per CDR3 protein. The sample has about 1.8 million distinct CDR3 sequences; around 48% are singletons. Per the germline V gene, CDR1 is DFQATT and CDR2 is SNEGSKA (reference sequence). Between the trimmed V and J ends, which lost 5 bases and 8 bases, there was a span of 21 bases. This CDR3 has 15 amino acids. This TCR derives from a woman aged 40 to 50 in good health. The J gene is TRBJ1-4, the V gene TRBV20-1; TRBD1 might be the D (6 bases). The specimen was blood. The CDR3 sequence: CSAEEIGQQDEKLFF. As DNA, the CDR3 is TGCAGTGCTGAAGAAATTGGACAGCAAGACGAAAAACTGTTTTTT.